These T cell receptor beta chains were read from a single sample in a study of blood T cell repertoires in COVID-19. The assay was immunoSEQ multiplex PCR, and TCRdb's table has in-frame clones only and misses some. The sample consists of 90,000 to 120,000 clones, over 60% of them appearing once. What was sequenced was peripheral blood. These TCRs come from a man in his 70s with acute or convalescent COVID-19. The CDR3 runs from the conserved cysteine through the conserved F or W. The D gene is left open where the match is weak. The size entry is marked missing in some rows and otherwise reads once, few, many or a size class.

V gene	clone size	J gene	D gene	CDR3 protein	CDR3 DNA
TRBV4-1	NA	TRBJ1-1	NA	CASSQGEAPLNTEAFF	TGCGCCAGCAGCCAAGGAGAGGCCCCCTTGAACACTGAAGCTTTCTTT
TRBV2	NA	TRBJ2-1	NA	CASSGTVPYNEQFF	TGTGCCAGCAGTGGGACAGTTCCCTACAATGAGCAGTTCTTC
TRBV19	NA	TRBJ2-1	TRBD1	CASSPTGASSYNEQFF	TGTGCCAGTAGTCCGACAGGGGCTAGCTCCTACAATGAGCAGTTCTTC
TRBV11-2	NA	TRBJ1-2	NA	CASSPLSNYGYTF	TGTGCCAGCAGCCCACTAAGTAACTATGGCTACACCTTC
TRBV7-3	NA	TRBJ2-3	TRBD2	CASSLGEGDTQYF	TGTGCCAGCAGCTTAGGGGAGGGAGATACGCAGTATTTT
TRBV5-8	NA	TRBJ1-1	NA	CASTPGRRDTEAFF	TGTGCCAGCACCCCGGGTAGGAGAGACACTGAAGCTTTCTTT
TRBV24-1	NA	TRBJ2-2	TRBD1	CATSDTKTGAGELFF	TGTGCCACCAGTGATACAAAGACAGGGGCCGGGGAGCTGTTTTTT
TRBV12-3/TRBV12-4	once	TRBJ1-2	NA	CASSRTSNGYTF	TGTGCCAGCAGCCGAACAAGTAATGGCTACACCTTC
TRBV7-3	NA	TRBJ1-2	TRBD1	CASSLSGQGIHGYTF	TGTGCCAGCAGCTTATCGGGACAGGGTATTCACGGCTACACCTTC
TRBV7-2	NA	TRBJ2-1	TRBD1	CASSLPYRGAQQFF	TGTGCCAGCAGCTTACCCTACAGGGGCGCCCAGCAGTTCTTC
TRBV13	NA	TRBJ1-2	TRBD1	CASSLVTGTNYGYTF	TGTGCCAGCAGCTTAGTGACAGGGACTAACTATGGCTACACCTTC
TRBV29-1	NA	TRBJ2-7	NA	CSVEDTGTYEQYF	TGCAGCGTTGAAGATACGGGAACCTACGAGCAGTACTTC
TRBV7-3	NA	TRBJ2-7	TRBD1	CASSRTGGGNEQYF	TGTGCCAGCAGTCGGACAGGGGGCGGGAACGAGCAGTACTTC
TRBV5-1	NA	TRBJ1-3	NA	CASSNRDISGNTIYF	TGCGCCAGCAGCAACAGGGACATCTCTGGAAACACCATATATTTT
TRBV6-5	NA	TRBJ1-2	NA	CASSYDTGTSNYGYTF	TGTGCCAGCAGTTACGATACAGGGACCTCTAACTATGGCTACACCTTC
TRBV4-3	NA	TRBJ2-1	NA	CASSQDQYSKQFF	TGCGCCAGCAGCCAAGATCAATATAGCAAGCAGTTCTTC
TRBV27	once	TRBJ2-1	TRBD1	CASRTRDRLEHGWFF	TGTGCCAGCCGAACCCGGGACAGGTTAGAACACGGTTGGTTCTTC
TRBV7-9	NA	TRBJ2-1	TRBD2	CASSSGLAGEEQFF	TGTGCCAGCAGCTCGGGACTAGCGGGGGAGGAGCAGTTCTTC
TRBV18	once	TRBJ2-7	NA	CASSPDRTGSYEQYF	TGTGCCAGCTCACCCGACAGGACTGGCTCCTACGAGCAGTACTTC
TRBV2	NA	TRBJ2-1	NA	CASSGGTGNEQFF	TGTGCCAGCAGCGGAGGAACCGGCAATGAGCAGTTCTTC
TRBV9	NA	TRBJ2-1	NA	CASSLSSRGLHNEQFF	TGTGCCAGCAGCCTCTCTTCGCGGGGACTTCACAATGAGCAGTTCTTC
TRBV12-3/TRBV12-4	once	TRBJ2-7	NA	CASTPLPGLEQYF	TGTGCCAGCACCCCACTCCCCGGTCTCGAGCAGTACTTC
TRBV28	NA	TRBJ1-1	NA	CASSPVIWAAFF	TGTGCCAGCAGCCCGGTAATTTGGGCAGCTTTCTTT
TRBV20-1	NA	TRBJ2-3	NA	CSASLGPDTQYF	TGCAGTGCTAGTTTGGGCCCAGATACGCAGTATTTT
TRBV3-1/TRBV3-2	NA	TRBJ2-5	NA	CASSQEGVRDGGYF	TGTGCCAGCAGCCAAGAGGGGGTACGTGATGGGGGCTACTTC
TRBV11-1	NA	TRBJ2-3	NA	CASSSPPLAEIQYF	TGTGCCAGCAGCTCGCCCCCTTTAGCGGAGATCCAGTATTTT
TRBV5-1	few	TRBJ2-7	NA	CASSLGTASSYEQYF	TGCGCCAGCAGCTTGGGGACAGCGAGCTCCTACGAGCAGTACTTC
TRBV6-2/TRBV6-3	few	TRBJ2-5	TRBD2	CASSSHPGTSEEPQYF	TGTGCCAGCAGTTCACATCCCGGGACTAGCGAGGAGCCCCAGTACTTC
TRBV4-2	NA	TRBJ2-2	TRBD2	CASSPRGGIDTGELFF	TGTGCCAGCAGCCCCCGGGGAGGGATAGACACCGGGGAGCTGTTTTTT
TRBV5-1	NA	TRBJ2-5	TRBD1	CASGQDGHQETQYF	TGCGCCAGTGGACAGGACGGACACCAAGAGACCCAGTACTTC
TRBV21-1	NA	TRBJ1-5	NA	CASYGGTAYSNQPQHF	TGTGCCAGCTACGGGGGGACGGCTTATAGCAATCAGCCCCAGCATTTT
TRBV6-5	NA	TRBJ1-3	NA	CASSRAGPSGNTIYF	TGTGCCAGCAGCCGGGCGGGGCCCTCTGGAAACACCATATATTTT
TRBV13	NA	TRBJ2-7	NA	CASSLRPGGGYEQYF	TGTGCCAGCAGCTTAAGGCCAGGTGGTGGCTACGAGCAGTACTTC
TRBV6-5	NA	TRBJ1-6	NA	CASIGSFGDSPLHF	TGTGCCAGCATCGGGTCTTTCGGAGATTCACCCCTCCACTTT
TRBV10-2	NA	TRBJ2-7	NA	CASSEGQGSYEQYF	TGCGCCAGCAGTGAGGGCCAGGGTAGCTACGAGCAGTACTTC